This T cell receptor beta chain comes out of a study of cytomegalovirus exposure and HLA in healthy donors. The PCR employed 60 Vbeta primers together with 13 Jbeta primers. Only in-frame clones appear in the TCRdb table, and some are missing; sequencing was by immunoSEQ multiplex PCR. The sample records tens of thousands of clones, around 84% being singletons. The CDR3 spans 16 residues. Trimming removed 3 bases from V and 0 bases from J; junction bases left unmatched: 6. Germline values: CDR1 LNHDA, CDR2 SQIVND (reference sequence). This clonotype was obtained from a human donor in good health. The sequencing sample was made of PBMCs. The chain is built from TRBV19 and TRBJ1-1; 8 bases fit TRBD1. In DNA, the CDR3 is TGTGCCAGTAGTATGGCGGGACAGGCAATGAACACTGAAGCTTTCTTT. Its translation is CASSMAGQAMNTEAFF.